This T cell receptor (beta chain) was identified in a study of shared clonotypes between healthy human individuals. Findings and caveats of the study: What naive subsets generally showed was a larger estimated richness than memory subsets showed.

Terminally differentiated effector memory CD45RA+ cells were left out of the naive CD8 fraction, which was CD45RO-negative and positively selected for CCR7. Over several immunoSEQ plates, each subset's genomic DNA was distributed in even portions. Profiled with immunoSEQ multiplex PCR; TCRdb holds only in-frame clones, not every one. The top ten clones hold about 1.7% of a sample with about 2.2 million clones, approximately 92% of them seen once. V lost 3 bases, J lost 5 bases, and 20 bases lay in between. Germline V gene sequence: CDR1 LGHNA, CDR2 YNFKEQ. The CDR3 runs 18 residues. This clone was seen just once. Its antigen is still unknown.

The chain is built from TRBV4-2 and TRBJ2-6; D is unclear. The sequenced sample consisted of naive CD8+ T cells from PBMCs. The receptor was isolated from a man younger than 30 in good health. Some clones in this sample may be carry-over from other donors' samples. CDR3 loop: CASSQTGSIAGRANVLTF. The CDR3 nucleotides are TGTGCCAGCAGCCAGACTGGATCAATTGCTGGCCGGGCCAACGTCCTGACTTTC.